Below, 12 T cell receptor beta chains from the same sample are listed, as sequenced in a study of molecular identifiers for immune sequencing clone quantification. MiXCR, run by TCRdb on the PCR reads, gives a single entry per CDR3 protein. Altogether about 510,000 distinct CDR3 sequences are present, around 23% being singletons, with the ten largest covering around 0.76%. The sequenced material came from naive CD8+ T cells from blood, with Jurkat cell RNA spiked in. Subset noted: FACS-sorted CD8+CD4-CCR7+CD45RA+ naive T cells. Receptor source: a human donor in good health. Some libraries in this study had Jurkat cell RNA spiked in.

About this clonotype itself: One end of the junction fails to match germline, which may point to a read error. The CDR3 nucleotides are TGTGCCAGCAGTCCAGAAGGGTATGGGGCTCCTAATGAAAAACCGTTTTTT. Its translation is CASSPEGYGAPNEKPFF. V usage is TRBV12-3 or TRBV12-4 and J usage is TRBJ1-4; tentatively, D is TRBD1 (5 bases). The CDR3 runs to 17 residues.

This clonotype was detected ten times or more. The chain joins TRBV7-8 to TRBJ1-5; unclear D gene. V dropped 3 bases and J dropped 0 bases, with 6 bases sitting between them. CDR1 is SGHVS, CDR2 FQNEAQ, per germline. CDR3 size: 14 residues. CDR3 sequence (DNA): TGTGCCAGCAGCTTCCCCGGTAGCAATCAGCCCCAGCATTTT. Translated: CASSFPGSNQPQHF.

This clonotype showed up just once. The junction departs from the called germline gene at one end, perhaps through a read error. The chain has TRBV20-1 and TRBJ2-3; TRBD2 is a possible D gene (7 bases). Germline loops: CDR1 DFQATT, CDR2 SNEGSKA (reference sequence). This CDR3 comprises 17 residues. The CDR3 DNA is TGCGGTGCTAGAAGGGGGGGACTTGTCTCTAGCACAGATACGCAGTATTTT. Amino acid sequence: CGARRGGLVSSTDTQYF.

The V and J genes are TRBV6-2 or TRBV6-3 and TRBJ2-2, with unresolved D. Between the trimmed V and J ends, which lost 0 bases and 1 base, there was a span of 9 bases. The CDR3 is 16 residues long. The V gene's germline CDR1 is MNHEY and CDR2 SVGEGT. CDR3 coding DNA: TGTGCCAGCAGTTACTCGTTTGTTCAGAACACCGGGGAGCTGTTTTTT. Its protein product is CASSYSFVQNTGELFF.

This clonotype was seen only a few times. This chain links TRBV12-3 or TRBV12-4 with TRBJ2-3; D unclear. CDR3 length: 12 residues. The V end lost 3 bases, the J end lost 5 bases, and 6 bases lay between the germline ends. Here the CDR3 reads CASSFIQDTQYF. The CDR3 DNA is TGTGCCAGCAGTTTCATTCAAGATACGCAGTATTTT.

The rearrangement joins TRBV20-1 to TRBJ2-7; TRBD1 agrees at 9 bases. There are 14 residues in the CDR3. J lost 5 bases, V lost 0 bases, and 5 bases had no gene match. Looked up from germline, CDR1 is DFQATT and CDR2 is SNEGSKA (reference sequence). CDR3 nucleotides: TGCAGTGCTAGAGATTACCGGACAGGGGACGAGCAGTACTTC. Translation: CSARDYRTGDEQYF.

This clonotype came up many times. The chain combines TRBV19 with TRBJ1-5, with 11 positions matching TRBD1. Germline CDR1 reads LNHDA; CDR2 reads SQIVND (reference sequence). The ends lost 8 bases at V and 6 bases at J; junction bases unmatched: 6. This CDR3 has 14 amino acids. The CDR3 is CASARDRGIQPQHF. CDR3 nucleotides: TGTGCCAGTGCCCGGGACAGGGGGATTCAGCCCCAGCATTTT.

Regarding this clonotype: At one of its ends the junction is not consistent with the germline gene, which may arise from a read error. V usage is TRBV5-6 and J usage is TRBJ1-1; D is uncertain. Germline-derived CDR1 and CDR2 are SGHDT and YYEEEE. The CDR3 extends over 13 amino acids. The CDR3 protein is CAGSFTVNTEAFF. As DNA, the CDR3 is TGTGCCGGCAGCTTTACGGTGAACACTGAAGCTTTCTTT.

This clonotype was picked up a small number of times. The chain couples TRBV30 to TRBJ2-5; either TRBD1 or TRBD2 may supply D (5 bases each). CDR1 and CDR2 from the germline V gene are GTSNPN and SVGIG (reference sequence). The CDR3 consists of 12 residues. V was trimmed by 3 bases and J by 0 bases, leaving 5 bases between them. CDR3 sequence: CAWRGDQETQYF. Here the CDR3 DNA reads TGTGCCTGGAGGGGGGACCAAGAGACCCAGTACTTC.

As regards this clonotype: The CDR3 does not end in the conserved phenylalanine or tryptophan, so this is likely a read error. The V call is TRBV7-8, the J call TRBJ1-1, with 8 bases fitting TRBD1. Germline V gene lookup returns CDR1 SGHVS and CDR2 FQNEAQ. The CDR3 totals 14 residues. V lost 5 bases to trimming and J lost 3 bases; unmatched junction nucleotides: 5. The CDR3 DNA follows: TGTGCCAGCAGCCTCCGGACAGGGTACACTGAAGCTTTCATT. This encodes CASSLRTGYTEAFI.

This clonotype came up a few times. V and J are TRBV5-5 and TRBJ1-3; a possible D gene is TRBD1 (5 bases). The CDR3 is 17 amino acids. Looked up from germline, CDR1 is SGHKS and CDR2 is YYEKEE (reference sequence). Trimming took 0 bases from V and 2 from J, leaving 15 bases between them. CDR3 bases: TGTGCCAGCAGCTTGGCATTTTCTATGGGGCCTGGAAACACCATATATTTT. This sequence encodes CASSLAFSMGPGNTIYF.

The chain combines TRBV7-9 with TRBJ2-3; TRBD2 matches at 10 bases. The length of the CDR3 is 19 residues. Trimming removed 1 base from V and 3 bases from J; junction bases left unmatched: 13. Germline lookup yields CDR1 SEHNR and CDR2 FQNEAQ (reference sequence). The CDR3 DNA follows: TGTGCCAGCAGCTTAGATTTGACCCTAGCGGGAGACACGACAGATACGCAGTATTTT. Its translation: CASSLDLTLAGDTTDTQYF.